The 4 T cell receptor beta chains reported below all come from one sample, sequenced in a study of blood T cell repertoires in COVID-19. The method was immunoSEQ multiplex PCR; TCRdb's version includes in-frame clones alone and lacks a portion of them. Found here are about 400,000 clones, roughly 89% of them singletons; the top ten hold 10%. The specimen sequenced was PBMCs or T cells enriched from blood (not recorded which). The origin of the receptors is a woman aged 45-59 years who had recovered from COVID-19.

The chain has TRBV24-1 and TRBJ2-7; TRBD2 might be the D (6 bases). The germline V and J ends were trimmed by 4 bases and 2 bases, with 14 bases remaining between them. The germline V gene has CDR1 KGHDR and CDR2 SFDVKD. The length of the CDR3 is 15 residues. The CDR3 is CATSEPGTDTYEQYF. The CDR3 DNA is TGTGCCACCAGTGAGCCCGGGACTGACACCTACGAGCAGTACTTC.

The chain couples TRBV28 to TRBJ2-1; D is possibly TRBD1 (5 bases). The CDR3 length is 12 residues. CDR1 and CDR2 (germline): MDHEN, SYDVKM. V was shortened by 7 bases and J by 7 bases, with 11 bases between the two germline ends. CDR3 residues: CASTKGLNEQFF. As DNA, the CDR3 is TGTGCCAGCACTAAGGGGCTTAATGAGCAGTTCTTC.

The chain joins TRBV19 to TRBJ1-5, with D perhaps matching TRBD1 (6 bases). The CDR3 is made up of 17 amino acids. The germline V and J ends were trimmed by 7 bases and 1 base, with 20 bases remaining between them. Germline V gene lookup returns CDR1 LNHDA and CDR2 SQIVND (reference sequence). The chain's CDR3 is CASINRALKRSNQPQHF. The DNA for the CDR3 is TGTGCCAGTATTAACAGGGCCCTAAAGAGGAGCAATCAGCCCCAGCATTTT.

In its sample, this clone was seen a few times. This chain joins TRBV19 and TRBJ1-6; D unclear. Germline V lookup: CDR1 LNHDA, CDR2 SQIVND (reference sequence). This CDR3 is 13 amino acids long. Trimming pared 5 bases from V and 10 bases from J, leaving 12 bases between. CDR3: CASSSGLGSPLHF. The CDR3 region has the DNA TGTGCCAGTAGTTCAGGACTGGGATCACCCCTCCACTTT.